These 10 T cell receptor beta chains originate from one sample sequenced in a study of blood T cells in healthy people across ages (dated by TCRdb to the mid-2010s). Libraries were prepared through 5' RACE. Reads for this sample came from an Illumina HiSeq 2500. A second roughly 6 to 12 cycle PCR used a sample-barcoded 5' primer and a J-beta primer mix. TCRdb reprocessing: public reads trimmed at Q25 with fastp, clones called with MiXCR, in-frame beta chains kept. Identical CDR3 protein sequences are pooled into one entry, listed with their most common genes and DNA. This sample holds 800,000 to 950,000 distinct CDR3 sequences; around 48% were observed only once. The ten largest clonotypes hold roughly an eighth of the sample. Sequencing input: blood. The receptors derive from a man under 40 in good health.

This clonotype was counted only a few times. The V call is TRBV25-1, the J call TRBJ2-5; D gene ambiguous. Germline V gene sequence: CDR1 MGHDK, CDR2 SYGVNS. The CDR3 has 14 amino acids. V was clipped by 1 base and J by 3 bases, with 9 bases between them. The CDR3 region has the DNA TGTGCCAGCAGTGAATCTTTACTTAAAGAGACCCAGTACTTC. Its protein product is CASSESLLKETQYF.

This clonotype has more than one count but fewer than ten. Here the CDR3 reads CSATNPLIGTGYEQYF. For the CDR3, the DNA is TGCAGTGCTACGAATCCCCTCATCGGGACAGGGTACGAGCAGTACTTC. The chain links TRBV20-1 to TRBJ2-5; TRBD1 matches 9 bases. The better agreement between TRBJ2-7 and the DNA end casts doubt on the J call. Germline loops: CDR1 DFQATT, CDR2 SNEGSKA (reference sequence). The length of the CDR3 is 16 residues.

V is TRBV15 and J is TRBJ2-5; D is ambiguous. V lost 4 bases to trimming and J lost 5 bases, with 11 bases between them. The CDR3 is 13 residues long. CDR1 is LNHNV, CDR2 YYDKDF, per germline (reference sequence). The CDR3 spells CATSIKGRETQYF. In DNA form, the CDR3 reads TGTGCCACCAGCATTAAAGGTCGTGAGACCCAGTACTTC.

In its sample, this clonotype was seen once. This chain uses TRBV20-1 with TRBJ2-4, with TRBD1 identical over 7 bases. The CDR3 totals 17 residues. Trimming at V came to 5 bases and at J to 0 bases, leaving 13 bases not matched to a gene. The V gene's germline CDR1 is DFQATT and CDR2 SNEGSKA (reference sequence). CDR3 DNA sequence: TGCAGTGCTGGGGCCAGGGGGAAACGAGTAGCCAAAAACATTCAGTACTTC. This gives the protein CSAGARGKRVAKNIQYF.

The gene calls are TRBV27 and TRBJ2-7; 11 nucleotides line up with TRBD2. CDR1 MNHEY and CDR2 SMNVEV come from the germline V gene (reference sequence). This CDR3 comprises 15 residues. Trimming at V came to 3 bases and at J to 3 bases, leaving 4 bases not matched to a gene. The CDR3 protein is CASSLLAGGIYEQYF. CDR3 sequence (DNA): TGTGCCAGCAGTTTGCTAGCGGGGGGAATCTACGAGCAGTACTTC.

Only a few counts were recorded for this clonotype. The chain links TRBV20-1 to TRBJ2-5; D remains unclear. The V end was cut by 3 bases, the J end by 1 base, with 6 bases between. The V gene's germline CDR1 is DFQATT and CDR2 SNEGSKA (reference sequence). CDR3 length: 12 residues. The CDR3 coding sequence is TGCAGTGCTAGCGAGAGCCAAGAGACCCAGTACTTC. Amino acids: CSASESQETQYF.

The chain joins TRBV6-1 to TRBJ2-1; D remains ambiguous. Trimming pared 7 bases from V and 6 bases from J, leaving 13 bases between. Germline V CDR1 and CDR2: MNHNS, SASEGT. The CDR3 is 13 residues long. The CDR3 coding sequence is TGTGCCAGCATTGTGCAGGCGACCAATGAGCAGTTCTTC. This encodes CASIVQATNEQFF.

This rearrangement joins TRBV2 to TRBJ2-2; tentatively, D is TRBD2 (5 bases). The V gene's germline CDR1 is SNHLY and CDR2 FYNNEI. V was clipped by 6 bases and J by 0 bases, with 8 bases between them. The length of the CDR3 is 14 residues. The CDR3 bases are TGTGCCAGCAGGAGACTAACGAACACCGGGGAGCTGTTTTTT. Its protein is CASRRLTNTGELFF. Variable domain in full (rest from reference TRBV2 and TRBJ2-2): EPEVTQTPSHQVTQMGQEVILRCVPISNHLYFYWYRQILGQKVEFLVSFYNNEISEKSEIFDDQFSVERPDGSNFTLKIRSTKLEDSAMYFCASRRLTNTGELFFGEGSRLTVL.

The DNA for the CDR3 is TGCAGTGCGACCCCCGGGACTAGCCAAAGCACAGATACGCAGTATTTT. Translating gives CSATPGTSQSTDTQYF. This rearrangement joins TRBV20-1 to TRBJ2-3, with TRBD2 matching 9 bases. V shed 6 bases and J 0 bases; nucleotides not matched to a gene: 10. CDR1 and CDR2 from the germline V gene are DFQATT and SNEGSKA (reference sequence). This CDR3 spans 16 amino acids.

The chain carries TRBV7-2 and TRBJ2-1; D call uncertain. The germline V gene has CDR1 SGHTA and CDR2 FQGNSA. V was pared by 2 bases and J by 8 bases, with 22 bases between. This CDR3 comprises 17 residues. CDR3 DNA sequence: TGTGCCAGCAGCTTACAACCGTTAGCTACAGCGAACCATGAGCAGTTCTTC. It specifies CASSLQPLATANHEQFF.